The 22 T cell receptor beta chains given below trace back to one sample, sequenced in a study of CD8 T cells in Susac syndrome. RNA in amounts of roughly 0.5 to 1 ug was reverse transcribed with random hexamers. TCRdb reprocessed the immunoSEQ multiplex PCR reads via MiXCR and lists one record per CDR3 protein. The table shows around 170,000 distinct CDR3 sequences, with roughly 94% occurring only once. The sequencing input was CD8+ T cells from PBMCs. These receptors were collected from a human donor with Susac syndrome.

The chain joins TRBV20-1 to TRBJ2-1; 11 nucleotides match TRBD2. Germline CDR1 reads DFQATT; CDR2 reads SNEGSKA (reference sequence). V dropped 5 bases and J dropped 0; count of bases not matched to a gene: 15. The CDR3 is 19 amino acids. CDR3: CSASRLAGLVPSSYNEQFF. As DNA, the CDR3 is TGCAGTGCTTCTAGACTAGCGGGACTAGTCCCGAGCTCCTACAATGAGCAGTTCTTC.

This chain links TRBV11-2 with TRBJ2-1; 8 bases match TRBD1. The CDR3 runs 15 residues. Germline V gives CDR1 SGHAT, CDR2 FQNNGV. V lost 1 base, J lost 8 bases, and 7 bases stayed unmatched. The CDR3 sequence: CASSLGQGALDEQFF. The CDR3 nucleotides read TGTGCCAGCAGCTTAGGGCAGGGGGCGCTCGATGAGCAGTTCTTC.

This sequence joins TRBV7-9 and TRBJ2-1; D perhaps matches TRBD2 (5 bases). Germline V gene data show CDR1 as SEHNR and CDR2 as FQNEAQ (reference sequence). The CDR3 has 15 residues. V gave up 5 bases and J gave up 2 bases, with 13 bases separating them. Here the CDR3 reads CASSHDWRTYNEQFF. The CDR3 DNA reads TGTGCCAGCAGCCATGACTGGAGGACCTACAATGAGCAGTTCTTC. Full variable domain (remainder filled in from reference TRBV7-9 and TRBJ2-1): DTGVSQNPRHKITKRGQNVTFRCDPISEHNRLYWYRQTLGQGPEFLTYFQNEAQLEKSRLLSDRFSAERPKGSFSTLEIQRTEQGDSAMYLCASSHDWRTYNEQFFGPGTRLTVL.

The chain is built from TRBV7-3 and TRBJ2-5; the D gene is possibly TRBD2 (5 bases). CDR1 and CDR2 from the germline V gene are SGHTA and FQGTGA. The ends were cut back, 5 bases at V and 4 bases at J, with 17 bases in the middle. This CDR3 region has 15 residues. The CDR3 reads CASSKGGSSLETQYF. Written as DNA, the CDR3 is TGTGCCAGCAGCAAAGGAGGTTCGAGTCTAGAGACCCAGTACTTC.

This chain uses TRBV7-2 with TRBJ1-5; weak D call: TRBD1 (6 bases). The ends were cut back, 4 bases at V and 3 bases at J, with 10 bases in the middle. The length of the CDR3 is 14 residues. Germline values: CDR1 SGHTA, CDR2 FQGNSA. The CDR3 here is CASSSTGYNQPQHF. CDR3 DNA sequence: TGTGCCAGCAGCTCAACAGGGTACAATCAGCCCCAGCATTTT.

The chain is built from TRBV7-2 and TRBJ2-5, with D possibly matching TRBD1 (6 bases). The CDR3 consists of 13 residues. V dropped 8 bases and J dropped 5 bases, with 15 bases sitting between them. Germline values: CDR1 SGHTA, CDR2 FQGNSA. The CDR3 protein is CASSPNRVETQYF. The CDR3 coding sequence is TGTGCCAGCTCCCCGAACAGGGTTGAGACCCAGTACTTC.

The chain joins TRBV13 to TRBJ2-3; 10 bases are shared with TRBD2. From germline, CDR1 is PRHDT and CDR2 FYEKMQ (reference sequence). After removal of 4 bases from V and 4 bases from J, the junction contained 11 bases not matched to a gene. There are 17 residues in the CDR3. The CDR3 sequence is CASSSETSGMGADTQYF. In nucleotides, the CDR3 is TGTGCCAGCAGCTCGGAAACTAGCGGGATGGGCGCAGATACGCAGTATTTT.

The chain is built from TRBV11-2 and TRBJ2-4; perhaps TRBD1 as D (5 bases). The V gene's germline CDR1 is SGHAT and CDR2 FQNNGV. V was trimmed by 1 base and J by 1 base, leaving 20 bases between them. This CDR3 comprises 19 residues. As DNA, the CDR3 is TGTGCCAGCAGCTTAGTCCTCTCCCCGGACACAACCGCCAAAAACATTCAGTACTTC. This sequence encodes CASSLVLSPDTTAKNIQYF.

V and J are TRBV20-1 and TRBJ1-2; D unresolved. There are 10 residues in the CDR3. V was shortened by 2 bases and J by 3 bases, with 1 base between the two germline ends. Per germline, CDR1 DFQATT and CDR2 SNEGSKA (reference sequence). The CDR3 coding sequence is TGCAGTGCTAGACACTATGGCTACACCTTC. Protein sequence: CSARHYGYTF.

This chain connects TRBV7-8 to TRBJ2-5; 7 bases line up with TRBD2. The CDR3 extends over 17 amino acids. Germline CDR1 is SGHVS and CDR2 is FQNEAQ. V dropped 2 bases and J dropped 5; count of bases not matched to a gene: 14. The CDR3 coding sequence is TGTGCCAGCAGCTTATTAGGTCGAGCGGGGCGGGAGGAGACCCAGTACTTC. It yields the protein CASSLLGRAGREETQYF.

The CDR3 loop is CASSPPYTGVETQYF. The CDR3 DNA reads TGTGCCAGCAGCCCCCCCTACACGGGAGTGGAGACCCAGTACTTC. This sequence joins TRBV7-9 and TRBJ2-5; D may be TRBD2 (6 bases). Looked up from germline, CDR1 is SEHNR and CDR2 is FQNEAQ (reference sequence). This CDR3 is built from 15 residues. Between the trimmed V and J ends, which lost 5 bases and 5 bases, there was a span of 18 bases.

In this sample, this clonotype turned up once. The rearrangement links TRBV12-5 to TRBJ1-6; a weak D match, TRBD1 (5 bases). The germline V gene encodes CDR1 LGHNT and CDR2 FRNRAP. This CDR3 comprises 16 residues. The V end lost 5 bases, the J end lost 0 bases, and 11 bases lay between the germline ends. CDR3 sequence (DNA): TGTGCTAGTGGTCTTCCAGGGAGCTCCTATAATTCACCCCTCCACTTT. Residues: CASGLPGSSYNSPLHF.

This chain links TRBV4-1 with TRBJ1-5; D call uncertain. The V end lost 0 bases, the J end lost 1 base, and 7 bases lay between the germline ends. The V gene's germline CDR1 is MGHRA and CDR2 YSYEKL. This CDR3 contains 15 residues. The CDR3 reads CASSQEGWSNQPQHF. For the CDR3, the DNA is TGCGCCAGCAGCCAAGAGGGTTGGAGCAATCAGCCCCAGCATTTT.

The chain combines TRBV27 with TRBJ2-7; TRBD1 aligns across 7 bases. Germline V gene sequence: CDR1 MNHEY, CDR2 SMNVEV (reference sequence). The ends lost 4 bases at V and 6 bases at J; junction bases unmatched: 3. This CDR3 contains 12 residues. CDR3 amino acids: CASSYRGGEQYF. CDR3 in DNA: TGTGCCAGCAGTTACAGGGGTGGCGAGCAGTACTTC.

The rearrangement links TRBV7-2 to TRBJ2-3, with no clear D. CDR1 and CDR2 (germline): SGHTA, FQGNSA. The CDR3 is 17 amino acids. V lost 4 bases, J lost 9 bases, and 26 bases lay in between. The CDR3: CASSSHDGTISPGTQYF. DNA for the CDR3: TGTGCCAGCAGCTCTCATGACGGCACGATAAGTCCCGGCACGCAGTATTTT.

This chain connects TRBV6-4 to TRBJ2-1, with D possibly TRBD1 on 6 matching bases. This CDR3 is built from 11 residues. From germline, CDR1 is MRHNA and CDR2 SNTAGT. V was cut by 6 bases and J by 12 bases, with 12 bases left in between. CDR3: CASRRTAGQFF. CDR3 nucleotides: TGTGCCAGCAGACGGACAGCCGGGCAGTTCTTC.

The chain carries TRBV6-2 or TRBV6-3 and TRBJ2-3, with 8 bases matching TRBD2. The length of the CDR3 is 15 residues. Trimming at V came to 6 bases and at J to 2 bases, leaving 7 bases not matched to a gene. Germline CDR1 is MNHEY and CDR2 is SVGEGT. The CDR3 region has the DNA TGTGCCAGCAGCTCAGCGGGGGCTTTCACAGATACGCAGTATTTT. Protein sequence: CASSSAGAFTDTQYF.

V gene TRBV12-2 combines with J gene TRBJ2-5; the tabulated D call, TRBD1, remains unverified against the DNA. TRBV12-2 corresponds to a pseudogene. This CDR3 has 14 amino acids. The DNA for the CDR3 is TGTGCAAGTCGCTTAATTGGGACAGGGGAGACCCAGTACTTC. As protein: CASRLIGTGETQYF.

The chain links TRBV7-8 to TRBJ2-1, with D perhaps TRBD2 (6 bases). Trimming cost V 1 base and J 6 bases, with 13 bases left between them. This CDR3 is 15 amino acids long. Germline values: CDR1 SGHVS, CDR2 FQNEAQ. In DNA form, the CDR3 reads TGTGCCAGCAGCTTAGACGTTGGCGGGATCAATGAGCAGTTCTTC. It is translated as CASSLDVGGINEQFF.

In this sample, this clonotype turned up a few times. V and J are TRBV12-3 or TRBV12-4 and TRBJ1-1, with unresolved D. The CDR3 consists of 11 residues. Trimming removed 7 bases from V and 3 bases from J, with 6 bases in between. CDR3 protein: CASTRDTEAFF. CDR3 sequence (DNA): TGTGCCAGCACACGGGACACTGAAGCTTTCTTT.

The rearrangement uses TRBV9 and TRBJ1-3, with a weak D call TRBD1 (5 bases). CDR1 is SGDLS, CDR2 YYNGEE, per germline. The CDR3 is 14 residues long. The V and J ends lost 3 bases and 0 bases respectively, with 7 bases between them. Written as DNA, the CDR3 is TGTGCCAGCAGCGCAGGGATCTCTGGAAACACCATATATTTT. This encodes CASSAGISGNTIYF. Variable domain in full (rest from reference TRBV9 and TRBJ1-3): DSGVTQTPKHLITATGQRVTLRCSPRSGDLSVYWYQQSLDQGLQFLIQYYNGEERAKGNILERFSAQQFPDLHSELNLSSLELGDSALYFCASSAGISGNTIYFGEGSWLTVV.

This chain connects TRBV23-1 to TRBJ2-5; TRBD2 is a possible D gene (5 bases). TRBV23-1 is reported as an ORF; its role is uncertain. Trimming shortened V by 4 bases and J by 4 bases, and 19 bases separated the two germline ends. The CDR3 has 16 residues. The chain's CDR3 is CASSRPDEGRAETQYF. The CDR3 DNA sequence: TGCGCCAGCAGTCGACCGGACGAGGGTCGAGCAGAGACCCAGTACTTC.